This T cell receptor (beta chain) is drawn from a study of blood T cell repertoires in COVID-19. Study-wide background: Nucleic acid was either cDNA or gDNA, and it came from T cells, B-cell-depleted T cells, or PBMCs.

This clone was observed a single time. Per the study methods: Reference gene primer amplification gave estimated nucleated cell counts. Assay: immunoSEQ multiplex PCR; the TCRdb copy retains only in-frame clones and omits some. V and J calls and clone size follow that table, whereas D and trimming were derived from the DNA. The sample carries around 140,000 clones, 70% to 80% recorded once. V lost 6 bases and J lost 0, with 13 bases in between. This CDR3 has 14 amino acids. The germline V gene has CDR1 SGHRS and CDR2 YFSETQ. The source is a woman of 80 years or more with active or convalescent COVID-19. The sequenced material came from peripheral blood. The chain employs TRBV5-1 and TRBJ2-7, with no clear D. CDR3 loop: CASTDERSSYEQYF. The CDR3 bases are TGCGCCAGCACCGACGAGAGGAGCTCCTACGAGCAGTACTTC.